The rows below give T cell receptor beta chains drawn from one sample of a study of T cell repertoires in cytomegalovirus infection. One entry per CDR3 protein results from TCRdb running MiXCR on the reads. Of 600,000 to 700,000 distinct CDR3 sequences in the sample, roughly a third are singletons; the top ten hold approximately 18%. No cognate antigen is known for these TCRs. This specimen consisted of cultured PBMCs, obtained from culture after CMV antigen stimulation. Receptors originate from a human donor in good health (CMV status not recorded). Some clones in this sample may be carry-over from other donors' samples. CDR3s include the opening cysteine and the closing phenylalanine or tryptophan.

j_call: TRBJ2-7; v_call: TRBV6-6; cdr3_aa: CASAGNSVSAYEQYF
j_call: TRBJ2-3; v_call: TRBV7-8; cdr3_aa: CASSRGASGDTQYF
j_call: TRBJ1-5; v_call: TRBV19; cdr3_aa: CASSAAGARNSNQPQHF
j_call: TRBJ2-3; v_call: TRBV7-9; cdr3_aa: CASNGRTSTDTQYF
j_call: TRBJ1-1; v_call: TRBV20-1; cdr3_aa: CSVRGGDTEAFF
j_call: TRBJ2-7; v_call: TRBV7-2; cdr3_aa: CASSLVAGGLSSYEQYF
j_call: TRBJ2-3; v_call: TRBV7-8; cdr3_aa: CASSSGQPVLDTQYF
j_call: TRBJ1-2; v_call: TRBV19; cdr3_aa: CASSRPTTGANYGYTF
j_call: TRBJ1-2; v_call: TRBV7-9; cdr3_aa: CASSIMGTTFYGYTF
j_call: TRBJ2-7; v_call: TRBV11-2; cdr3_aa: CASRKPGQGIYEQYF
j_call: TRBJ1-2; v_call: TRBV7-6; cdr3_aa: CASSLALDRNFYGYTF
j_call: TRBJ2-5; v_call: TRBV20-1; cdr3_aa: CSARDQGSGKTQYF
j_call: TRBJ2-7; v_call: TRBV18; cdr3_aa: CASSESGPGVYEQYF
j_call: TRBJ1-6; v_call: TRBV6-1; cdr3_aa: CASSERGNSPLHF
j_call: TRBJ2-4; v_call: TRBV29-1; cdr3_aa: CSVESDTGSNIQYF
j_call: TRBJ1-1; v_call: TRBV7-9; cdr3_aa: CASSSDRVSSLF
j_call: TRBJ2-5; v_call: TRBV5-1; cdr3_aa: CASSRGGHQETQYF
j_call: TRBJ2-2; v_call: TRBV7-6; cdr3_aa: CASSLAGPRQGGTGELFF
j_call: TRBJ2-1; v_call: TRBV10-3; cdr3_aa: CAISGLAGGTGEQFF
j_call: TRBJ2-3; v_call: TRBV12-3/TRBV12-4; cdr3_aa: CASSGTSGPDTQYF
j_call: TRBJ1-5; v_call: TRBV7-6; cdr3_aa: CARLSRGDQPQHF
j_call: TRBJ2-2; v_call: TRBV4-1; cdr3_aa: CASSRSGLPPGELFF
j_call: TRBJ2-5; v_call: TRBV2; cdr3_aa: CASTGTSGPRETQYF
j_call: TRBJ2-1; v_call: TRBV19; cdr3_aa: CASSINHPNEQFF
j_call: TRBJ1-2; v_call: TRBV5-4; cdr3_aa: CASSLDGGSNGYTF
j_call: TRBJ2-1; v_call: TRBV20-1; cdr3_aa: CSAREYASGTSSYNEQFF
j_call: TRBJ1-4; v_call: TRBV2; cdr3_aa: CASSLLRINEKLFF
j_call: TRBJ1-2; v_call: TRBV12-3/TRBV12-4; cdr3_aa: CASSADESYGYTF
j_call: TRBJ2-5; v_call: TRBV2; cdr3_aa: CASRGDRAQETQYF
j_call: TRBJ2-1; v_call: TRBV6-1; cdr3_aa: CASSEHGQGATHEQFF
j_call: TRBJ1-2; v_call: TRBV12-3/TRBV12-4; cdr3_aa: CASSLATGMGYTF
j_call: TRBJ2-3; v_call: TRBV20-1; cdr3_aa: CSGTTSVDTQYF
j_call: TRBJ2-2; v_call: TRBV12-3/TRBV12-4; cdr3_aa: CASSSPGSRITGELFF
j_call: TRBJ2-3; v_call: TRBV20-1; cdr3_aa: CSASIEGGNTQYF
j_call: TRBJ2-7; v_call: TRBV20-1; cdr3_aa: CSAPTSGSRSYEQYF
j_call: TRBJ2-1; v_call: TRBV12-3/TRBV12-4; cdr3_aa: CASSLVAGGPGEQFF
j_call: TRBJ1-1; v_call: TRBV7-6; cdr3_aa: CASSLVAGTQTEAFF
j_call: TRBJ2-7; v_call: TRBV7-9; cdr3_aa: CASSFLAGGNEQYF
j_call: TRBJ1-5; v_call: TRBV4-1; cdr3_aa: CASSQDPRNQPQHF
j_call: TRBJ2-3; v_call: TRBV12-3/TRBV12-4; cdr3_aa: CASSMGSPLTDTQYF
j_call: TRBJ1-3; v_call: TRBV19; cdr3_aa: CASSITVSGNTIYF
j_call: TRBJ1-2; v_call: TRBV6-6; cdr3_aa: CASSYSPGTGYGYTF
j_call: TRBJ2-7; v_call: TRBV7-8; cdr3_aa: CASSLSIAGSYEQYF
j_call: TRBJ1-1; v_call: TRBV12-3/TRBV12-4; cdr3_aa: CASSTGNSNTEAFF
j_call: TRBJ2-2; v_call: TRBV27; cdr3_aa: CASSLSRANTGELFF
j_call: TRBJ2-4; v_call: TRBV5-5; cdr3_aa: CASSLRPLNIQYF
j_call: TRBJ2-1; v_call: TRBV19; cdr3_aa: CASSISGGKSYNEQFF
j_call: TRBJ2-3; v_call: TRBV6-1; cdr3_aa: CASSAERGDTQYF
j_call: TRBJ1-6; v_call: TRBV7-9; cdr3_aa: CASSLVPNSPLHF
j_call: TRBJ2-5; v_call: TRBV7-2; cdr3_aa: CASSLDPLAGGQETQYF
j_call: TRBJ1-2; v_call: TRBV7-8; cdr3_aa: CASAPRERYLNYGYTF
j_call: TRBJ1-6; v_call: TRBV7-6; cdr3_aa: CASSLAASDNSPLHF
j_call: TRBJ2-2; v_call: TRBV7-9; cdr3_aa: CASSSRTSGRWTGELFF
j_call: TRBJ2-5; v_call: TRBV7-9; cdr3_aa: CASAYLQETQYF
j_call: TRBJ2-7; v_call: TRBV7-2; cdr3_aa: CASSFSTGAYEQYF